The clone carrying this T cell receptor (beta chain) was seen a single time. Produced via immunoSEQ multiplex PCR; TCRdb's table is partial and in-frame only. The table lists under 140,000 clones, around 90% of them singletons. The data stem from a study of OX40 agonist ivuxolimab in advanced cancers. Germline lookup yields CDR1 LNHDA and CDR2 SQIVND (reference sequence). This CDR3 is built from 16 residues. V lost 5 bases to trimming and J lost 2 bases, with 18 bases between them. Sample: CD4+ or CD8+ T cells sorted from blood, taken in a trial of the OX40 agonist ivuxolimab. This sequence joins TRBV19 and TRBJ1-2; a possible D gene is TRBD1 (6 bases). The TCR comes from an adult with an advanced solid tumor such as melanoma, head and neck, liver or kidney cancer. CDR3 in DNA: TGTGCCAGTAGTCAAACCGGGACACCTACAAACTATGGCTACACCTTC. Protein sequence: CASSQTGTPTNYGYTF.